Below, 9 T cell receptor beta chains from the same sample are listed, as sequenced in a study of blood T cells in healthy people across ages. Then a second PCR, running about 7 to 11 cycles, was carried out with a sample-barcoded 5' primer and a J-beta primer mix. Each CDR3 protein gets one entry after TCRdb re-called the 5' RACE reads with MiXCR. The sample gives 800,000 to 950,000 distinct CDR3 sequences, about 29% of which show up once; approximately 10% is in the top ten. The sample was also linked to a second study, of T cells of mothers and their children.

Sample: blood. These receptors all stem from a woman in her 40s in good health.

The chain couples TRBV3-1 to TRBJ2-1, with D perhaps matching TRBD1 (6 bases). The CDR3 has 13 amino acids. The V and J ends lost 4 bases and 9 bases respectively, with 13 bases between them. Germline V gene data show CDR1 as LGHDT and CDR2 as YNNKEL (reference sequence). This CDR3 is CASSRGQTTEQFF. CDR3 coding DNA: TGTGCCAGCAGCCGCGGACAGACTACTGAGCAGTTCTTC.

This clonotype turned up a few times. The chain carries TRBV12-3 or TRBV12-4 and TRBJ2-7, with D possibly being TRBD1 (5 bases). The J call could be wrong; TRBJ2-5 is a better fit for the DNA end. The CDR3 runs 14 residues. The CDR3 DNA reads as TGTGCCAGCAGCCCCCCGTGGGGCCTCGGGACCCAGTACTTC. This codes for CASSPPWGLGTQYF.

This clonotype was seen more than once but under ten times. The chain joins TRBV20-1 to TRBJ2-5; 8 nucleotides align to TRBD2. This CDR3 is built from 16 residues. After removal of 0 bases from V and 5 bases from J, the junction contained 11 bases not matched to a gene. From germline, CDR1 is DFQATT and CDR2 SNEGSKA (reference sequence). The CDR3 DNA sequence: TGCAGTGCTAGAGACCCTTGGGCGGGGGGTGATGAGACCCAGTACTTC. Translating gives CSARDPWAGGDETQYF.

The chain recombines TRBV28 with TRBJ2-7, with 8 bases lining up with TRBD2. Germline V gene sequence: CDR1 MDHEN, CDR2 SYDVKM. V lost 5 bases to trimming and J lost 6 bases; unmatched junction nucleotides: 12. This CDR3 has 15 residues. The CDR3 DNA reads as TGTGCCAGCAGTCCAAGCGGGAGCGCTCTCCGCGAGCAGTACTTC. This codes for CASSPSGSALREQYF.

This clonotype was seen only a few times. The CDR3 loop reads CATYLTGGETQYF. The CDR3 DNA reads as TGTGCCACTTACTTAACAGGGGGGGAGACCCAGTACTTC. V and J are TRBV2 and TRBJ2-5, with TRBD1 identical over 8 bases. The CDR3 length is 13 residues. Germline V gene lookup returns CDR1 SNHLY and CDR2 FYNNEI. The junction had 9 bases not matched to a gene; V was cut back by 10 bases and J by 5 bases.

With regard to this clonotype: One base away lies a much larger clone, so this may be a sequencing read error. V usage is TRBV15 and J usage is TRBJ2-7, with 8 nucleotides matching TRBD1. The CDR3 totals 16 residues. Germline V CDR1 and CDR2: LNHNV, YYDKDF (reference sequence). V gave up 3 bases and J gave up 1 base; unmatched junction bases: 8. CDR3 protein: CATSSPRDRWSYEQYF. For the CDR3, the DNA is TGTGCCACCAGCAGTCCTCGGGACAGGTGGTCCTACGAGCAGTACTTC.

The chain has TRBV18 and TRBJ2-4, with 8 nucleotides matching TRBD1. With V trimmed by 6 bases and J by 13 bases, 14 bases remained unmatched. Looked up from germline, CDR1 is KGHSH and CDR2 is LQKENI. CDR3 length: 14 amino acids. The CDR3 nucleotides are TGTGCCAGCTCCACAGTAGCAGGGGGCGGAGAGCAGTACTTC. Amino acid sequence: CASSTVAGGGEQYF. Full variable domain (outside the CDR3, taken from reference TRBV18 and TRBJ2-4): NAGVMQNPRHLVRRRGQEARLRCSPMKGHSHVYWYRQLPEEGLKFMVYLQKENIIDESGMPKERFSAEFPKEGPSILRIQQVVRGDSAAYFCASSTVAGGGEQYFGAGTRLSVL.

This clonotype was counted between two and nine times. V gene TRBV7-2 combines with J gene TRBJ2-1, with 8 bases that match TRBD2. The germline V gene encodes CDR1 SGHTA and CDR2 FQGNSA. The ends lost 2 bases at V and 7 bases at J; junction bases unmatched: 13. The CDR3 loop spans 17 amino acids. Here the CDR3 reads CASSLMRPSGSLNEQFF. CDR3 sequence (DNA): TGTGCCAGCAGCTTAATGCGTCCAAGCGGGAGCTTGAATGAGCAGTTCTTC.

This rearrangement joins TRBV14 to TRBJ2-1; either TRBD1 or TRBD2 may supply D (5 bases each). The DNA end is more similar to TRBJ2-7, so the J call may be wrong. From germline, CDR1 is SGHDN and CDR2 FVKESK. The CDR3 has 16 amino acids. The CDR3 DNA is TGTGCCAGCAGCCCGGGGCAGGGTCGTTCCTACAATGAGCAGTACTTC. It encodes CASSPGQGRSYNEQYF.